These T cell receptor beta chains were read from a single sample in a study of blood T cell repertoires in COVID-19. Produced via immunoSEQ multiplex PCR; TCRdb's table is partial and in-frame only. The sample shows under 150,000 clones, less than 80% of them seen only once. The sequencing sample was made of peripheral blood. The receptors originated from a woman aged 80 or over with active or convalescent COVID-19. Each CDR3 is given with its conserved first and last residue. Size values are once, few and many counts, or a class for expanded clones, and some rows have none.

>TRBV19|.|TRBJ2-7
CASSVGQVSYEQYF
>TRBV5-1|once|TRBJ1-1
CASSPGGPDTEAFF
>TRBV21-1|.|TRBJ1-5
CASSKGQGNQPQHF
>TRBV6-5|.|TRBJ1-2
CASSLQGRNGYTF
>TRBV3-1/TRBV3-2|.|TRBJ2-1
CASSQDLPGQGANEQFF
>TRBV28|.|TRBJ1-2
CASSLSGGGQRGYGYTF
>TRBV2|few|TRBJ1-4
CASSSRDRGRNEKLFF
>TRBV19|.|TRBJ1-6
CASRVGDNSPLHF
>TRBV9|.|TRBJ1-2
CASSGVTDYGYTF
>TRBV2|.|TRBJ1-5
CASSSRINQPQHF
>TRBV3-1/TRBV3-2|few|TRBJ1-6
CASSPRGGGGSPSPLHF
>TRBV6-5|.|TRBJ2-1
CASSPRLAGWNEQFF
>TRBV28|.|TRBJ2-2
CASKEGTGELFF
>TRBV11-1|once|TRBJ2-5
CATRSRGRQETQYF
>TRBV5-1|.|TRBJ1-2
CASSLAGDYGYTF
>TRBV10-1|.|TRBJ1-2
CASSEEAGTGDDSNYGYTF
>TRBV7-3|.|TRBJ2-1
CASSSQGPLDNEQFF
>TRBV10-3|.|TRBJ2-5
CAISEMGLAGFQETQYF
>TRBV7-9|.|TRBJ1-5
CASAQGNSNQPQHF
>TRBV3-1/TRBV3-2|.|TRBJ2-7
CASRASGPSSYEQYF
>TRBV28|.|TRBJ2-3
CASSGPHSGGNTDTQYF
>TRBV4-3|.|TRBJ2-1
CASSPRGGQQPDEQFF
>TRBV7-8|.|TRBJ1-2
CASSLNNRIYGYTF